The entry below describes one TCR beta chain. Antigen unknown. Profiling relied on immunoSEQ multiplex PCR, and the TCRdb table lists in-frame clones only, not all of them. Of approximately 76,000 clones in the sample, approximately 93% are singletons; the top ten hold approximately 2%. The entry originates in a study of cytomegalovirus exposure and HLA in healthy donors. Regarding the study as a whole: The CMV antigen specificity of a few CMV-associated chains was confirmed through in vitro analysis.

V was cut by 0 bases and J by 6 bases, with 11 bases left in between. CDR1 and CDR2 (germline): SGHDT, YYEEEE. This CDR3 has 14 residues. The receptor's source is a woman younger than 30 in good health and CMV-seronegative. The V gene is TRBV5-6, the J gene TRBJ2-3; D not resolved. Sequencing used PBMCs. The CDR3: CASSLATGGDTQYF. CDR3 DNA: TGTGCCAGCAGCTTGGCAACCGGCGGCGATACGCAGTATTTT.